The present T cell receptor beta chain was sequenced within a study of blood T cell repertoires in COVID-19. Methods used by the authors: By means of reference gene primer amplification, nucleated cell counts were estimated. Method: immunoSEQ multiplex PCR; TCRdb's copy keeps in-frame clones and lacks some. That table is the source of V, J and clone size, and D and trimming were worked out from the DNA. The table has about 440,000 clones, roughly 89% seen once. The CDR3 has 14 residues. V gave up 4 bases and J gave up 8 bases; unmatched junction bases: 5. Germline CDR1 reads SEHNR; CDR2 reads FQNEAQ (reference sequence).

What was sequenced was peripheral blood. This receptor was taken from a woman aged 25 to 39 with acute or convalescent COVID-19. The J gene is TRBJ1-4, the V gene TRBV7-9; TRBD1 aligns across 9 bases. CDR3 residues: CASSWGQGKEKLFF. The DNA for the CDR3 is TGTGCCAGCAGCTGGGGACAGGGAAAGGAAAAACTGTTTTTT.